This T cell receptor (beta chain) comes out of a study of cytomegalovirus exposure and HLA in healthy donors. PCR employed 60 Vbeta and 13 Jbeta primers. Profiled with immunoSEQ multiplex PCR; TCRdb holds only in-frame clones, not every one. Of about 160,000 clones detected, approximately 80% appear once; the ten largest clones hold around 2%. The source is a young man in good health and CMV-seronegative. The sample taken for sequencing was PBMCs.

The DNA for the CDR3 is TGTGCCAGCAGGCCGTCCCCCCCGACAGGGCGAGCTGGCTACACCTTC. It is translated as CASRPSPPTGRAGYTF. This chain links TRBV2 with TRBJ1-2; 7 bases map to TRBD1. Germline loops: CDR1 SNHLY, CDR2 FYNNEI. The CDR3 is 16 amino acids. V trimming: 6 bases; J trimming: 7 bases; junction bases outside the gene matches: 17.